This T cell receptor beta chain is from a study of identical twins. TCRdb itself ran the 5' RACE reads through MiXCR, one entry per CDR3 protein. The table lists hundreds of thousands of distinct CDR3 sequences, approximately 25% of them singletons. Only a few counts were recorded for this clonotype. Germline V gives CDR1 ENHRY, CDR2 SYGVKD. V lost 3 bases to trimming and J lost 4 bases, with 7 bases between them. The CDR3 extends over 12 amino acids. This sample also appeared in a second study, on T cells expressing NK-cell markers.

The sample taken for sequencing was CD4+ T cells sorted from blood. The chain combines TRBV10-3 with TRBJ2-7; D is unresolved. This clonotype was obtained from a woman younger than 30 in good health. CDR3 in amino acids: CAISEREYEQYF. In nucleotides, the CDR3 is TGTGCCATCAGTGAACGTGAATACGAGCAGTACTTC.